Listed below are T cell receptor beta chains from one sample, sequenced in a study of blood T cell repertoires in COVID-19. Repertoires were generated with immunoSEQ multiplex PCR, while TCRdb's copy carries only in-frame clones and drops some. The sample shows about 200,000 clones, approximately 85% of them seen only once. The specimen sequenced was peripheral blood. These receptors were collected from a woman aged 70-85 years with COVID-19, enrolled during active disease. The CDR3 runs from the conserved cysteine through the conserved F or W. Fields, in order: J gene, clone size, D gene, V gene, CDR3 DNA, CDR3 protein. D genes are given only for firm matches. For some rows the clone size is stated as once, few or many, or as a class when expanded; others skip it.

J: TRBJ2-5
size: -
D: TRBD1
V: TRBV4-1
DNA: TGCGCCAGCAGCCAGGCTGGACAGGGTATCCAAGAGACCCAGTACTTC
CDR3: CASSQAGQGIQETQYF

J: TRBJ2-6
size: -
D: -
V: TRBV30
DNA: TGTGCCTGGAGCAGAGACTCCTTCGGGACCAACGTCCTGACTTTC
CDR3: CAWSRDSFGTNVLTF

J: TRBJ2-7
size: once
D: TRBD2
V: TRBV29-1
DNA: TGCAGCGTTGAAAGCGGGGACGCCCCTACCCTAGGGGAGCAGTACTTC
CDR3: CSVESGDAPTLGEQYF

J: TRBJ2-7
size: -
D: -
V: TRBV30
DNA: TGTGCCTGGGGGACACCACATAGCTCCTACGAGCAGTACTTC
CDR3: CAWGTPHSSYEQYF

J: TRBJ2-1
size: -
D: -
V: TRBV19
DNA: TGTGCCAGTGGGGCTGCTTACAATGAGCAGTTCTTC
CDR3: CASGAAYNEQFF

J: TRBJ2-7
size: -
D: -
V: TRBV2
DNA: TGTGCCAGCAGTGAAGCACAGGGTGGCGAGCAGTACTTC
CDR3: CASSEAQGGEQYF

J: TRBJ1-2
size: -
D: -
V: TRBV30
DNA: TGTGCCTGGAGTCTCCGGGACACCGGTGGCTACACCTTC
CDR3: CAWSLRDTGGYTF

J: TRBJ1-1
size: -
D: -
V: TRBV29-1
DNA: TGCAGCGTTGAAATCAGGGGATCTGAAGCTTTCTTT
CDR3: CSVEIRGSEAFF

J: TRBJ2-7
size: many
D: TRBD1
V: TRBV19
DNA: TGTGCCAGTAGTCTGACAGGGCACTACGAGCAGTACTTC
CDR3: CASSLTGHYEQYF

J: TRBJ2-7
size: few
D: -
V: TRBV18
DNA: TGTGCCAGCTCACCATCAGCGATTCGTTTGTCTAGTAGCTCCTACGAGCAGTACTTC
CDR3: CASSPSAIRLSSSSYEQYF

J: TRBJ2-3
size: once
D: TRBD2
V: TRBV7-9
DNA: TGTGCCAGCAGCCCTGAGGCCAGCGGGAGGTTCGGCGCAGATACGCAGTATTTT
CDR3: CASSPEASGRFGADTQYF

J: TRBJ1-6
size: -
D: TRBD1
V: TRBV7-6
DNA: TGTGCCAGCAGCTTAGCAGGGGACAGTAATTCACCCCTCCACTTT
CDR3: CASSLAGDSNSPLHF

J: TRBJ2-3
size: -
D: TRBD2
V: TRBV4-1
DNA: TGCGCCAGCAGGCGTATTTGGACTAGCGGGAGCCTGACTACGCAGTATTTT
CDR3: CASRRIWTSGSLTTQYF

J: TRBJ2-1
size: once
D: TRBD2
V: TRBV3-1/TRBV3-2
DNA: TGTGCCAGCAGCCCGGGACTAGCGGCCTACAATGAGCAGTTCTTC
CDR3: CASSPGLAAYNEQFF

J: TRBJ1-6
size: -
D: -
V: TRBV3-1/TRBV3-2
DNA: TGTGCCAGCAGCCAAAGCGGGGGGAATTCACCCCTCCACTTT
CDR3: CASSQSGGNSPLHF

J: TRBJ2-7
size: -
D: TRBD1
V: TRBV6-5
DNA: TGTGCCAGCAGTTATTCGGACAGGGGGCCCTACGAGCAGTACTTC
CDR3: CASSYSDRGPYEQYF

J: TRBJ1-5
size: -
D: TRBD1
V: TRBV3-1/TRBV3-2
DNA: TGTGCCAGCAGCTCGGCCGACAGGGGCAATCAGCCCCAGCATTTT
CDR3: CASSSADRGNQPQHF

J: TRBJ1-2
size: -
D: -
V: TRBV27
DNA: TGTGCCAGCAGTTCCCATGTCAAAGGAGACTATGGCTACACCTTC
CDR3: CASSSHVKGDYGYTF

J: TRBJ2-1
size: -
D: -
V: TRBV5-1
DNA: TGCGCCAGCAGCGAACAGGGTACCAATGAGCAGTTCTTC
CDR3: CASSEQGTNEQFF

J: TRBJ1-2
size: -
D: TRBD1
V: TRBV18
DNA: TGTGCCAGCTCACCCGGACAGGACTATGGCTACACCTTC
CDR3: CASSPGQDYGYTF

J: TRBJ1-1
size: -
D: -
V: TRBV21-1
DNA: TGTGCCAGCAGCATGAGATTCCTGATATTTCTTATGATCAGGGGGAACACTGAAGCTTTCTTT
CDR3: CASSMRFLIFLMIRGNTEAFF

J: TRBJ1-1
size: many
D: TRBD1
V: TRBV4-3
DNA: TGCGCCAGCAGCCAATATCAGGGGGCGAACACTGAAGCTTTCTTT
CDR3: CASSQYQGANTEAFF

J: TRBJ1-2
size: -
D: -
V: TRBV6-1
DNA: TGTGCCAGCAGTGTTGACGCTGGGGCTCTGGGCTATGGCTACACCTTC
CDR3: CASSVDAGALGYGYTF

J: TRBJ2-1
size: -
D: -
V: TRBV7-2
DNA: TGTGCCAGCAGCTCCACAGGGAATTCGTACAATGAGCAGTTCTTC
CDR3: CASSSTGNSYNEQFF

J: TRBJ1-1
size: -
D: TRBD1
V: TRBV29-1
DNA: TGCAGCGGCGACAGGGGCACTGAAGCTTTCTTT
CDR3: CSGDRGTEAFF

J: TRBJ1-1
size: -
D: TRBD1
V: TRBV18
DNA: TGTGCCAGCTCACCAGGGACAGGGGGGCTCACTGAAGCTTTCTTT
CDR3: CASSPGTGGLTEAFF

J: TRBJ2-1
size: few
D: TRBD2
V: TRBV3-1/TRBV3-2
DNA: TGTGCCAGCAGCCAAGTCCTATCTTCGACTAGCGGGAAGGGAAGTGAGCAGTTCTTC
CDR3: CASSQVLSSTSGKGSEQFF

J: TRBJ2-5
size: few
D: TRBD2
V: TRBV7-2
DNA: TGTGCCAGCAGCTTTAGGACTAGCGGGAGTAGAGGGGAGACCCAGTACTTC
CDR3: CASSFRTSGSRGETQYF

J: TRBJ1-2
size: -
D: TRBD1
V: TRBV7-2
DNA: TGTGCCAGCAGCTTAGCTTACGGGACAGGGGATGGCTACACCTTC
CDR3: CASSLAYGTGDGYTF

J: TRBJ1-2
size: -
D: -
V: TRBV7-2
DNA: TGTGCCAGCAGTCTTAACCTACAAGGGGATGGCTACACCTTC
CDR3: CASSLNLQGDGYTF

J: TRBJ1-3
size: -
D: TRBD1
V: TRBV6-5
DNA: TGTGCCAGCAGAAAACAGGGGGGCTCTGGAAACACCATATATTTT
CDR3: CASRKQGGSGNTIYF

J: TRBJ2-7
size: -
D: TRBD2
V: TRBV19
DNA: TGTGCCAGTAGTATTGGGACTAGCGGGTACGAGCAGTACTTC
CDR3: CASSIGTSGYEQYF

J: TRBJ1-5
size: once
D: TRBD1
V: TRBV5-4
DNA: TGTGCCAGCAGCTTGGGCGGGGACAGAAATCAGCCCCAGCATTTT
CDR3: CASSLGGDRNQPQHF

J: TRBJ1-5
size: once
D: TRBD1
V: TRBV7-6
DNA: TGTGCCAGCAGCGTAGGGACAGGAGAGCAGCCCCAGCATTTT
CDR3: CASSVGTGEQPQHF

J: TRBJ1-3
size: once
D: -
V: TRBV30
DNA: TGTGCCTGGAGTGTACACAGCTCTGGAAACACCATATATTTT
CDR3: CAWSVHSSGNTIYF

J: TRBJ1-1
size: -
D: TRBD1
V: TRBV2
DNA: TGTGCCAGCATTGCTGAGACAGGGGCGAAGAACACTGAAGCTTTCTTT
CDR3: CASIAETGAKNTEAFF

J: TRBJ2-5
size: -
D: TRBD2
V: TRBV6-1
DNA: TGTGCCAGCAACCCCCCTGAGGGAGGGGTGGAGACCCAGTACTTC
CDR3: CASNPPEGGVETQYF

J: TRBJ1-2
size: -
D: TRBD1
V: TRBV28
DNA: TGTGCCAGCAGGCCAGACAGGGGAAGCTATGGCTACACCTTC
CDR3: CASRPDRGSYGYTF

J: TRBJ1-2
size: -
D: TRBD1
V: TRBV3-1/TRBV3-2
DNA: TGTGCCAGCAGCCAAGATCCCTCAGGGGACAGGGAAGAAGGGGTCTATGGCTACACCTTC
CDR3: CASSQDPSGDREEGVYGYTF

J: TRBJ2-7
size: -
D: TRBD2
V: TRBV18
DNA: TGTGCCAGCTCACGACCTAGCGGGAAACTGGGCGAGCAGTACTTC
CDR3: CASSRPSGKLGEQYF

J: TRBJ2-7
size: -
D: TRBD2
V: TRBV7-2
DNA: TGTGCCAGCAGACGCCCGGGACTAGCGGGATTGTACGAGCAGTACTTC
CDR3: CASRRPGLAGLYEQYF

J: TRBJ2-2
size: -
D: TRBD1
V: TRBV7-7
DNA: TGTGCCAGCAGCCCTATGGGGACAGGGAATTCCGGGGAGCTGTTTTTT
CDR3: CASSPMGTGNSGELFF

J: TRBJ2-5
size: once
D: -
V: TRBV24-1
DNA: TGTGCCACCGGGGACAATTGGGAGACCCAGTACTTC
CDR3: CATGDNWETQYF

J: TRBJ1-2
size: -
D: TRBD1
V: TRBV5-1
DNA: TGCGCCAGCAGCCCAAGGACAGGGGAGGGCGGCTACACCTTC
CDR3: CASSPRTGEGGYTF

J: TRBJ1-2
size: once
D: TRBD1
V: TRBV19
DNA: TGTGCCAGTAGTACCCGGGACAGAAGGTATGGCTACACCTTC
CDR3: CASSTRDRRYGYTF

J: TRBJ1-2
size: -
D: -
V: TRBV13
DNA: TGTGCCAGCAGCTTGAATGGGGGGAACTATGGCTACACCTTC
CDR3: CASSLNGGNYGYTF

J: TRBJ2-5
size: -
D: TRBD2
V: TRBV10-3
DNA: TGTGCCATCAGTGAGGCTTTGGCGGGAGGGGGGCAAGAGACCCAGTACTTC
CDR3: CAISEALAGGGQETQYF

J: TRBJ2-7
size: -
D: TRBD2
V: TRBV6-5
DNA: TGTGCCAGCAGAAGTGAGCGGGAGTGGGACATAAAGCAGTACTTC
CDR3: CASRSEREWDIKQYF

J: TRBJ1-3
size: -
D: -
V: TRBV6-5
DNA: TGTGCCAGCAGCCCGAGCATACAGGGAAACACCATATATTTT
CDR3: CASSPSIQGNTIYF

J: TRBJ2-1
size: -
D: TRBD1
V: TRBV3-1/TRBV3-2
DNA: TGTGCCAGCAGCCAAGGACAGGGGTTAGAGCAGTTCTTC
CDR3: CASSQGQGLEQFF

J: TRBJ2-7
size: few
D: -
V: TRBV21-1
DNA: TGTGCCAGCAGCAAAGTTTCAGGTGGGGCAGGCAGCTCCTACGAGCAGTACTTC
CDR3: CASSKVSGGAGSSYEQYF

J: TRBJ2-7
size: -
D: -
V: TRBV4-1
DNA: TGCGCCAGCAGCCAGGGAGCTAGCCCCTACGAGCAGTACTTC
CDR3: CASSQGASPYEQYF

J: TRBJ2-7
size: -
D: -
V: TRBV5-6
DNA: TGTGCCAGCAGCTCGATCGACAGCTACGAGCAGTACTTC
CDR3: CASSSIDSYEQYF

J: TRBJ1-2
size: -
D: -
V: TRBV28
DNA: TGTGCCAGCAGCTCGGGGGGGGCGCGAGGCTACACCTTC
CDR3: CASSSGGARGYTF

J: TRBJ2-5
size: -
D: TRBD2
V: TRBV9
DNA: TGTGCCAGCAGCGTACAGGGACTAGCGAATTCATCACCAGAGACCCAGTACTTC
CDR3: CASSVQGLANSSPETQYF

J: TRBJ1-2
size: -
D: TRBD1
V: TRBV28
DNA: TGTGCCAGCGGGACCCCGGGACAGGGGCGTCACGGGAGGGGCTACACCTTC
CDR3: CASGTPGQGRHGRGYTF

J: TRBJ1-2
size: -
D: -
V: TRBV12-3/TRBV12-4
DNA: TGTGCCAGCAGTCCCTGGCAGGGAAGGGGCTACACCTTC
CDR3: CASSPWQGRGYTF

J: TRBJ1-2
size: few
D: -
V: TRBV28
DNA: TGTGCCAGCAGTTTATCTGGCTCTGGCTACACCTTC
CDR3: CASSLSGSGYTF

J: TRBJ1-1
size: -
D: -
V: TRBV2
DNA: TGTGCCAGCAGTGAATTAGGGGGTAACACTGAAGCTTTCTTT
CDR3: CASSELGGNTEAFF

J: TRBJ2-1
size: -
D: TRBD2
V: TRBV5-1
DNA: TGCGCCAGCAGCTGGGGACTAGCGGGGTCGTACAATGAGCAGTTCTTC
CDR3: CASSWGLAGSYNEQFF